The entry below gives a single T cell receptor (beta chain) sequence along with its context. Its antigen is not known. These data are taken from a study of cytomegalovirus exposure and HLA in healthy donors. Study background: The 95 million to 120 million unique TCR beta sequences, from 150 million to 200 million T cells, were found by an earlier analysis. Most genotyped donors, over 70% of about 360, had Caucasian-associated genetic ancestry. Study-wide results and limits: Per a later analysis, approximately 16,000 TCR beta sequences showed association with HLA alleles at 0.05 false discovery rate.

A multiplex PCR was run with 60 Vbeta primers and 13 Jbeta primers. Sequencing used immunoSEQ multiplex PCR; TCRdb keeps in-frame clones, though not all of them. The table has 100,000 to 150,000 clones, around 80% seen once. The TCR sequence derives from a woman aged 18-35 years in good health and CMV-seronegative. The specimen was PBMCs.

CDR3 in amino acids: CASSLERSHENEQFF. The CDR3 DNA follows: TGCGCCAGCAGCTTGGAGCGGTCCCATGAAAATGAGCAGTTCTTC. V is TRBV5-1 and J is TRBJ2-1; maybe TRBD2 (5 bases). Trimming shortened V by 0 bases and J by 7 bases, and 14 bases separated the two germline ends. The CDR3 totals 15 residues. CDR1 and CDR2 from the germline V gene are SGHRS and YFSETQ.